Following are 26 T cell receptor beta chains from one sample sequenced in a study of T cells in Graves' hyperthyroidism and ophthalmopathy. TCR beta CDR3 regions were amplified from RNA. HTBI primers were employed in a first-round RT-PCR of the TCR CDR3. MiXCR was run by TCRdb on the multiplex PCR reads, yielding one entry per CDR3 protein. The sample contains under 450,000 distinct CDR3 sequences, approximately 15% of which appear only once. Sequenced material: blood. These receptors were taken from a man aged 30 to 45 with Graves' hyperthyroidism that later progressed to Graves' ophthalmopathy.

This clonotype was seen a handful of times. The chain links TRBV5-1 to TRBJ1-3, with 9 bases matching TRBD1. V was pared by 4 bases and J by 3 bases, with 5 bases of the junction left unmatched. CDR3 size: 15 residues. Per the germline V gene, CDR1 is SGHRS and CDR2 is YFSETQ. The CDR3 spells CASSLDRGGGNTIYF. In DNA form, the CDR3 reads TGCGCCAGCAGCCTGGACAGGGGAGGTGGAAACACCATATATTTT.

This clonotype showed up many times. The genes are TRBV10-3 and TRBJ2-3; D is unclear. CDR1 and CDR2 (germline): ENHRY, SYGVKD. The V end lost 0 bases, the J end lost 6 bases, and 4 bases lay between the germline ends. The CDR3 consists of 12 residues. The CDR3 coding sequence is TGTGCCATCAGTGAGTCGCGTGATACGCAGTATTTT. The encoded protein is CAISESRDTQYF.

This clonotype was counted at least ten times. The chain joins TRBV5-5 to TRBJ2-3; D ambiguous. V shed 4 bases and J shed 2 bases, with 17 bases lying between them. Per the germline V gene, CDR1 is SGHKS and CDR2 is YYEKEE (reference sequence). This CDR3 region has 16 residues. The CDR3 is CASSRTLYINTDTQYF. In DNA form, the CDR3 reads TGTGCCAGCAGCCGAACTCTTTATATTAACACAGATACGCAGTATTTT. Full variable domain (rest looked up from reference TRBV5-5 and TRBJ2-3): DAGVTQSPTHLIKTRGQQVTLRCSPISGHKSVSWYQQVLGQGPQFIFQYYEKEERGRGNFPDRFSARQFPNYSSELNVNALLLGDSALYLCASSRTLYINTDTQYFGPGTRLTVL.

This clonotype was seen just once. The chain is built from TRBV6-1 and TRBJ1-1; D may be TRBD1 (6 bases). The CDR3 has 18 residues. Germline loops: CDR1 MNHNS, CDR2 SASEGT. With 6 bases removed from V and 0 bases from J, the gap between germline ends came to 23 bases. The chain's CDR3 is CASSRSSGATIMNTEAFF. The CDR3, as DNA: TGTGCCAGCAGCCGGAGCTCAGGGGCTACCATTATGAACACTGAAGCTTTCTTT.

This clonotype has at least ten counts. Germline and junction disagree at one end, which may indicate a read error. The CDR3 protein is CASSEGSGRLYNEQFF. The CDR3 DNA sequence: TGTGCCAGCAGCGAAGGAAGCGGGCGTCTCTACAATGAGCAGTTCTTC. This chain uses TRBV2 with TRBJ2-1; the D gene is possibly TRBD2 (6 bases). Germline CDR1 reads SNHLY; CDR2 reads FYNNEI. The CDR3 covers 16 residues.

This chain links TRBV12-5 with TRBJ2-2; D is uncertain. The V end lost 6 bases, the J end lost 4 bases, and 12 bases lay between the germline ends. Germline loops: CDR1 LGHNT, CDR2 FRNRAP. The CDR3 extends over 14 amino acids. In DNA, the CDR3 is TGTGCTAGTGGCACCGACGCCTTCACCGGGGAGCTGTTTTTT. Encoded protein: CASGTDAFTGELFF. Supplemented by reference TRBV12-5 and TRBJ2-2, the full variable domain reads DARVTQTPRHKVTEMGQEVTMRCQPILGHNTVFWYRQTMMQGLELLAYFRNRAPLDDSGMPKDRFSAEMPDATLATLKIQPSEPRDSAVYFCASGTDAFTGELFFGEGSRLTVL.

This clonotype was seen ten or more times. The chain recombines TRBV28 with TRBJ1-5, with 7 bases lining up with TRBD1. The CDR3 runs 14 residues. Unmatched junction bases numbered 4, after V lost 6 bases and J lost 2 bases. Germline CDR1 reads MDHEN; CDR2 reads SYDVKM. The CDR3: CASSVGTGNQPQHF. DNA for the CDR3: TGTGCCAGCAGCGTAGGGACAGGCAATCAGCCCCAGCATTTT.

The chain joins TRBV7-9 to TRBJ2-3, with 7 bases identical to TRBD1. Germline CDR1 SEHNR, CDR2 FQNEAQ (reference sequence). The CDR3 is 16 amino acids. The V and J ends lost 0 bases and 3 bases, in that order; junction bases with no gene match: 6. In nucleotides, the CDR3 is TGTGCCAGCAGCTTAGCCGCAGGGGGTAGGACAGATACGCAGTATTTT. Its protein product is CASSLAAGGRTDTQYF.

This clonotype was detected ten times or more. The CDR3 nucleotides are TGTGCCAGCAGCTTAAATGCGGTCAACTATGGCTACACCTTC. It encodes CASSLNAVNYGYTF. The chain uses TRBV7-8 and TRBJ1-2; D ambiguous. The CDR3 is 14 amino acids. V lost 2 bases and J lost 2, with 9 bases in between. Per germline, CDR1 SGHVS and CDR2 FQNEAQ.

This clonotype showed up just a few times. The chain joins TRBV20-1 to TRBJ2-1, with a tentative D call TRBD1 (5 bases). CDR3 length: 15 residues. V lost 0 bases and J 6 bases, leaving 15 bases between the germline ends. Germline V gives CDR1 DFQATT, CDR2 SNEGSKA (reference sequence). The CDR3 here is CSARDLTSGPNEQFF. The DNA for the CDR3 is TGCAGTGCTAGAGATCTGACCTCAGGGCCCAATGAGCAGTTCTTC.

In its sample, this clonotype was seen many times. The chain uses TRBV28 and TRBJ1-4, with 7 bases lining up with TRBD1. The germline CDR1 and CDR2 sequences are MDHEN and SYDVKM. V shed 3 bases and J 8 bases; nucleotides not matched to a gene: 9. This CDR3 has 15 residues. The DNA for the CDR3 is TGTGCCAGCAGTTTTCCAAGACAGGGATACGAAAAACTGTTTTTT. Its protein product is CASSFPRQGYEKLFF.

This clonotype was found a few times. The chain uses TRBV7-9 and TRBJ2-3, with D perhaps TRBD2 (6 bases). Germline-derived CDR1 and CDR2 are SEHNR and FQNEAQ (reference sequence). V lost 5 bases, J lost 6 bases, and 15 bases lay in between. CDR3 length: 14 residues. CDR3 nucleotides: TGTGCCAGCAGCAGACTACTAGCATGGGATACGCAGTATTTT. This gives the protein CASSRLLAWDTQYF.

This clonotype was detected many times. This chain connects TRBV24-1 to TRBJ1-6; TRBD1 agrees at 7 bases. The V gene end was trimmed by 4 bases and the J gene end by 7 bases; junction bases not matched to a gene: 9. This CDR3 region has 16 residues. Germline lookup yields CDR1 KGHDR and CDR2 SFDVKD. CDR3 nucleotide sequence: TGTGCCACCAGTGACCCCGCGACAGGGCCAAATTCACCCCTCCACTTT. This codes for CATSDPATGPNSPLHF.

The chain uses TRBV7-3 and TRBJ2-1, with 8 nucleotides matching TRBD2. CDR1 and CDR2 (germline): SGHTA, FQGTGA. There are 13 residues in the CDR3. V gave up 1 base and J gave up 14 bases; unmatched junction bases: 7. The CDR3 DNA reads TGTGCCAGCAGCTTAAATCCGGGGGGGCCGGAGTTCTTC. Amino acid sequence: CASSLNPGGPEFF.

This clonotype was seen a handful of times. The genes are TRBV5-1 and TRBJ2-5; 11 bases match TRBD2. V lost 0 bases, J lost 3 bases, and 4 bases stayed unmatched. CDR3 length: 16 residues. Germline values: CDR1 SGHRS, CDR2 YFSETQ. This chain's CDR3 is CASSLAISGGEETQYF. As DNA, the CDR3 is TGCGCCAGCAGCTTGGCTATTAGCGGGGGGGAAGAGACCCAGTACTTC.

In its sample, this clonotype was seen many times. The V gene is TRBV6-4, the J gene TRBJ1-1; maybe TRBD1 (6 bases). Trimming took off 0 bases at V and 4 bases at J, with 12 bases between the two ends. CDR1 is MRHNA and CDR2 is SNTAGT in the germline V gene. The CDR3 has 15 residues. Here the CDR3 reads CASSDSSGGGTEAFF. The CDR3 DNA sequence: TGTGCCAGCAGTGACTCGAGTGGGGGCGGCACTGAAGCTTTCTTT.

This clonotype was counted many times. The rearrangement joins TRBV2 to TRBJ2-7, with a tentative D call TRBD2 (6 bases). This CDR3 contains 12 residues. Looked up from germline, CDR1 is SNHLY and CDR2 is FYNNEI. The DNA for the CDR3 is TGTGCTACCCGTCGGGGGATCTACGAGCAGTACTTC. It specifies CATRRGIYEQYF.

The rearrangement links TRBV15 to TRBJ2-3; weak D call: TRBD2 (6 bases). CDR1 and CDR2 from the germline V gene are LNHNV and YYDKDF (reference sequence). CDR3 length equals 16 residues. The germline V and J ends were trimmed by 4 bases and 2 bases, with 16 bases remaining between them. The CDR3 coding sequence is TGTGCCACCAGCACCCGACTAGGCGGGGACACAGATACGCAGTATTTT. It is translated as CATSTRLGGDTDTQYF.

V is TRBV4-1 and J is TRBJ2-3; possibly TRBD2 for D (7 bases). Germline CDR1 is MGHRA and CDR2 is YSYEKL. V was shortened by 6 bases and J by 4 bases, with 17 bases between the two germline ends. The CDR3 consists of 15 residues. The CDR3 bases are TGCGCCAGCAGGGATTACGGGGGGCAGCCAGATACGCAGTATTTT. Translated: CASRDYGGQPDTQYF.

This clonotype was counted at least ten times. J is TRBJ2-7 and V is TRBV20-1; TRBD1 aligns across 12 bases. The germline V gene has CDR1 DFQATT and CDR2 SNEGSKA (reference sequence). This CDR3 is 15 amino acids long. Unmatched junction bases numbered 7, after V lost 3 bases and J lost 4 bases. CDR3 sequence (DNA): TGCAGTGCTAGCCCGGGACAGGGGGCGCGGTACGAGCAGTACTTC. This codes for CSASPGQGARYEQYF.

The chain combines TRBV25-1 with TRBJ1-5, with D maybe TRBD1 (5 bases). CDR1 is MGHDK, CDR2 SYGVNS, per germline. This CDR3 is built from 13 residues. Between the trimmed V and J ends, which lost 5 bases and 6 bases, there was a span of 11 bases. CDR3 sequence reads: CASSQQGGQPQHF. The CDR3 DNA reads TGTGCCAGCAGTCAGCAGGGTGGTCAGCCCCAGCATTTT.

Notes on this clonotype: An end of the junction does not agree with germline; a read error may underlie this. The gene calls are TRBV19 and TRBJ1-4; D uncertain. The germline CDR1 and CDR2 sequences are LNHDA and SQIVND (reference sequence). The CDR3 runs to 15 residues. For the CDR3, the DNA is TGTGCCGGTAGTAACGGTGGCAGAGCTAATGAAAAACTGTTTTTT. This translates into CAGSNGGRANEKLFF.

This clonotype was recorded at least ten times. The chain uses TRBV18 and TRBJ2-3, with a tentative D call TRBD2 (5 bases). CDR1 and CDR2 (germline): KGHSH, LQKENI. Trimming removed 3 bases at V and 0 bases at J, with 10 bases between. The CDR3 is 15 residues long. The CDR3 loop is CASSPDSASTDTQYF. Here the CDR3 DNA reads TGTGCCAGCTCACCGGACTCCGCTAGCACAGATACGCAGTATTTT. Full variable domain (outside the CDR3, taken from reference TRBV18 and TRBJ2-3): NAGVMQNPRHLVRRRGQEARLRCSPMKGHSHVYWYRQLPEEGLKFMVYLQKENIIDESGMPKERFSAEFPKEGPSILRIQQVVRGDSAAYFCASSPDSASTDTQYFGPGTRLTVL.

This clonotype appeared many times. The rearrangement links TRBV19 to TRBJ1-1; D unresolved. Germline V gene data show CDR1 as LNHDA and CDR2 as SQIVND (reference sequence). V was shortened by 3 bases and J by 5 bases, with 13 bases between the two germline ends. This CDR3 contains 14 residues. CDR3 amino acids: CASSIGEGWTEAFF. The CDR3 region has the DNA TGTGCCAGTAGTATTGGGGAGGGATGGACTGAAGCTTTCTTT. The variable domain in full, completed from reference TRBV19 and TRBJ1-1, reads DGGITQSPKYLFRKEGQNVTLSCEQNLNHDAMYWYRQDPGQGLRLIYYSQIVNDFQKGDIAEGYSVSREKKESFPLTVTSAQKNPTAFYLCASSIGEGWTEAFFGQGTRLTVV.

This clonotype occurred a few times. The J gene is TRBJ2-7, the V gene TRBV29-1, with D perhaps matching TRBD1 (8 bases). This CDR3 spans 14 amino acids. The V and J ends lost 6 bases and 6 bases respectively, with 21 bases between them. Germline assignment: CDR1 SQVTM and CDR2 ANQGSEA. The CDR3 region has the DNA TGCAGCGTAAGCCTTGGACAGGGAGGGGTCGAGCAGTACTTC. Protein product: CSVSLGQGGVEQYF.

As DNA, the CDR3 is TGTGCCAGCAGTCCGAATTACGGCGCGAAGATAAACACCATATATTTT. Protein sequence: CASSPNYGAKINTIYF. The chain couples TRBV28 to TRBJ1-3; D unclear. The V end lost 5 bases, the J end lost 6 bases, and 20 bases lay between the germline ends. Germline V gives CDR1 MDHEN, CDR2 SYDVKM. This CDR3 spans 16 amino acids.